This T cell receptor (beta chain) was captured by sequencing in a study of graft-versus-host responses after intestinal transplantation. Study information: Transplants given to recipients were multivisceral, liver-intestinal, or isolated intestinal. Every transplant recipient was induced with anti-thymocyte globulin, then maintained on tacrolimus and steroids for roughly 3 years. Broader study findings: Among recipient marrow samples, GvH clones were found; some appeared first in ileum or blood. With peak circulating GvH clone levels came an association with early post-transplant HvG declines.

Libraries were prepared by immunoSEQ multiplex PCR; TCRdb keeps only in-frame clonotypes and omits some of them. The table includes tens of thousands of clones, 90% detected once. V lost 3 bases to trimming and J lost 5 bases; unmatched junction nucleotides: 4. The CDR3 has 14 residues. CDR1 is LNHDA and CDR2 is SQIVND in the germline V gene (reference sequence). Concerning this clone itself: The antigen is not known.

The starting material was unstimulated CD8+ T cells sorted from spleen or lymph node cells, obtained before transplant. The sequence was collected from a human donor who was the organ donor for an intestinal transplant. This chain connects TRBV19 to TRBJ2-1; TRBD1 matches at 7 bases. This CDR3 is CASSIIQGHNEQFF. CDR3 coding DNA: TGTGCCAGTAGTATTATACAGGGGCACAATGAGCAGTTCTTC.